One T cell receptor (beta chain) is described in this entry. The antigen is unknown. The record originates from a study of cytomegalovirus exposure and HLA in healthy donors. CDR1 SGHRS and CDR2 YFSETQ come from the germline V gene. Trimming left V 2 bases short and J 6 bases short, with 12 bases between. The CDR3 consists of 14 residues. Whole-study results and caveats: In a later analysis, the majority of CMV-associated beta chains seemingly showed HLA restriction. In a later analysis, a missense DCLRE1C variant was linked to TCR beta V- and J-gene trimming.

PCR used 60 Vbeta primers and 13 Jbeta primers. In the original analysis: A follow-up analysis tallied around 76 million unique TCR beta chains, 9 million to 11 million shared. Sequencing used immunoSEQ multiplex PCR; TCRdb keeps in-frame clones, though not all of them. The V and J calls and clone size were taken over from that table, and D and trimming were inferred from the DNA. Of hundreds of thousands of clones detected, just over 75% appear once; the ten largest clones hold 0.63%. The TCR originated in a man younger than 30 in good health and CMV-seronegative. Sequenced input: PBMCs. This chain connects TRBV5-1 to TRBJ2-1, with a tentative D call TRBD2 (6 bases). The CDR3 region is CASSLQTSSNEQFF. DNA of the CDR3: TGCGCCAGCAGCTTACAGACTAGTAGCAATGAGCAGTTCTTC.